One and the same sample provided the 22 T cell receptor beta chains below, sequenced in a study of cytomegalovirus exposure and HLA in healthy donors. PCR was performed using 60 Vbeta and 13 Jbeta primers. This table comes from immunoSEQ multiplex PCR, and its TCRdb copy is limited to in-frame clones, with some not included. The top ten hold about 21% of the sample, which has 25,000 to 35,000 clones, more than 60% seen once. The sample comprised PBMCs. The source is a man in his fifties in good health and CMV-seropositive.

The chain employs TRBV4-1 and TRBJ1-2; D is uncertain. CDR3 length: 15 residues. V was cut by 4 bases and J by 3 bases, with 15 bases left in between. CDR1 is MGHRA and CDR2 is YSYEKL in the germline V gene. This CDR3 reads CASSRVERADYGYTF. CDR3 bases: TGCGCCAGCAGCCGCGTCGAGAGGGCGGACTATGGCTACACCTTC.

This chain joins TRBV30 and TRBJ1-2; 7 bases agree with TRBD1. CDR1 GTSNPN and CDR2 SVGIG come from the germline V gene (reference sequence). Unmatched junction bases numbered 6, after V lost 1 base and J lost 7 bases. The CDR3 totals 13 residues. CDR3 bases: TGTGCCTGGAGTGCAGGGGGAGGTGGTGGCTACACCTTC. Encoded protein: CAWSAGGGGGYTF.

This rearrangement joins TRBV25-1 to TRBJ1-4, with D possibly TRBD1 on 6 matching bases. Germline lookup yields CDR1 MGHDK and CDR2 SYGVNS. This CDR3 is built from 15 residues. V lost 1 base and J 5 bases, leaving 11 bases between the germline ends. This CDR3 reads CASSESRGANEKLFF. As DNA, the CDR3 is TGTGCCAGCAGTGAATCACGGGGGGCAAATGAAAAACTGTTTTTT.

The chain recombines TRBV2 with TRBJ2-1; 10 bases agree with TRBD1. The CDR3 has 14 residues. The V gene's germline CDR1 is SNHLY and CDR2 FYNNEI. After removal of 7 bases from V and 9 bases from J, the junction contained 9 bases not matched to a gene. This CDR3 reads CASTRDRGKGEQFF. CDR3 sequence (DNA): TGTGCCAGCACCAGGGACAGGGGAAAGGGTGAGCAGTTCTTC.

The CDR3 DNA follows: TGTGCCAGCAGTGAAGGGGTAGGGGTTTCGTACAATGAGCAGTTCTTC. Translated, it gives CASSEGVGVSYNEQFF. The chain joins TRBV6-4 to TRBJ2-1; the D gene is possibly TRBD1 (5 bases). Deletions cut 3 bases from V and 4 bases from J, with 16 bases between. Germline-derived CDR1 and CDR2 are MRHNA and SNTAGT. The CDR3 consists of 16 residues.

V gene TRBV30 combines with J gene TRBJ1-5; 7 bases are a match to TRBD1. CDR3 length: 16 residues. Unmatched junction bases numbered 9, after V lost 0 bases and J lost 4 bases. CDR1 and CDR2 from the germline V gene are GTSNPN and SVGIG (reference sequence). CDR3 coding DNA: TGTGCCTGGAGTGTAAGGGGGCGTGGAGGGAATCAGCCCCAGCATTTT. Translation gives CAWSVRGRGGNQPQHF.

The sample holds a few counts of this clone. V and J are TRBV7-3 and TRBJ1-1, with D unclear. The germline CDR1 and CDR2 sequences are SGHTA and FQGTGA. The V end lost 5 bases, the J end lost 10 bases, and 17 bases lay between the germline ends. CDR3 size: 13 residues. The CDR3 region is CASSPDISSGAFF. The CDR3 DNA is TGTGCCAGCAGCCCTGACATTTCGTCCGGAGCTTTCTTT.

This clone has more than one count but fewer than ten. V is TRBV29-1 and J is TRBJ1-1; D not certain. The CDR3 loop spans 11 amino acids. V was clipped by 5 bases and J by 1 base, with 5 bases between them. Per germline, CDR1 SQVTM and CDR2 ANQGSEA. The CDR3 DNA follows: TGCAGCGTTTTGGCGAACACTGAAGCTTTCTTT. This sequence encodes CSVLANTEAFF.

The J gene is TRBJ2-5, the V gene TRBV5-1; D not certain. This CDR3 region has 14 residues. Germline lookup yields CDR1 SGHRS and CDR2 YFSETQ. V was cut by 4 bases and J by 2 bases, with 12 bases left in between. Here the CDR3 reads CASSPLGRQETQYF. DNA for the CDR3: TGCGCCAGCAGCCCCCTCGGTCGTCAAGAGACCCAGTACTTC. Based on the CDR3 plus reference TRBV5-1 and TRBJ2-5, the full variable domain is KAGVTQTPRYLIKTRGQQVTLSCSPISGHRSVSWYQQTPGQGLQFLFEYFSETQRNKGNFPGRFSGRQFSNSRSEMNVSTLELGDSALYLCASSPLGRQETQYFGPGTRLLVL.

The sample holds one count of this clone. J is TRBJ1-5 and V is TRBV4-1, with 9 nucleotides matching TRBD1. This CDR3 has 16 amino acids. CDR1 and CDR2 (germline): MGHRA, YSYEKL. After removal of 2 bases from V and 5 bases from J, the junction contained 7 bases not matched to a gene. The DNA for the CDR3 is TGCGCCAGCAGCCAAATTTGGACAGGGGCGTATCAGCCCCAGCATTTT. It is translated as CASSQIWTGAYQPQHF.

Turning to this clone: A junction end diverges from the germline sequence, so it may reflect a read error. The chain has TRBV28 and TRBJ1-5; TRBD1 might be the D (6 bases). Germline V gene sequence: CDR1 MDHEN, CDR2 SYDVKM. The CDR3 runs 15 residues. The CDR3: CGLGGQGRGLGPQHF. Written as DNA, the CDR3 is TGCGGGTTAGGGGGTCAGGGTAGGGGATTGGGGCCCCAGCATTTT.

There are a few counts of this clone. The chain recombines TRBV18 with TRBJ1-5; 7 bases are a match to TRBD1. The CDR3 has 14 amino acids. Germline loops: CDR1 KGHSH, CDR2 LQKENI. The trim removed 3 bases at V and 1 base at J, leaving 0 bases unmatched. The DNA of the CDR3 is TGTGCCAGCTCACCGGGACAGAGCAATCAGCCCCAGCATTTT. Its protein product is CASSPGQSNQPQHF.

The chain employs TRBV29-1 and TRBJ2-2; 7 bases agree with TRBD2. V lost 0 bases, J lost 4 bases, and 5 bases stayed unmatched. The germline V gene encodes CDR1 SQVTM and CDR2 ANQGSEA. The CDR3 covers 15 residues. The CDR3 sequence: CSVEDAGVSTGELFF. DNA for the CDR3: TGCAGCGTTGAAGACGCGGGAGTGAGCACCGGGGAGCTGTTTTTT.

This clone has only a few counts. V usage is TRBV6-5 and J usage is TRBJ2-7; 12 bases agree with TRBD2. The germline V gene has CDR1 MNHEY and CDR2 SVGAGI. The V and J ends lost 7 bases and 1 base, in that order; junction bases with no gene match: 5. CDR3 length: 15 residues. The CDR3 protein is CASTRLAGESYEQYF. CDR3 DNA: TGTGCCAGCACCAGACTAGCGGGGGAGTCCTACGAGCAGTACTTC.

CDR3: CASETSGYHNEQFF. As DNA, the CDR3 is TGTGCCAGCGAGACTAGCGGGTACCACAATGAGCAGTTCTTC. This chain joins TRBV5-4 and TRBJ2-1; TRBD2 aligns across 10 bases. The J segment lost 5 bases and the V segment lost 7 bases, leaving 6 bases of the junction unmatched. The germline gives CDR1 SGHNT, CDR2 YYREEE (reference sequence). The CDR3 runs 14 residues.

V and J are TRBV2 and TRBJ1-2, with unresolved D. The CDR3 runs to 15 residues. CDR1 is SNHLY and CDR2 is FYNNEI in the germline V gene. The V end lost 6 bases, the J end lost 6 bases, and 20 bases lay between the germline ends. CDR3 sequence (DNA): TGTGCCAGCAGCAAAGGCCGGGGTCCGGAGAATGGCTACACCTTC. Residues: CASSKGRGPENGYTF.

The chain couples TRBV18 to TRBJ1-2; D uncertain. Germline lookup yields CDR1 KGHSH and CDR2 LQKENI. The CDR3 consists of 13 residues. Trimming cost V 5 bases and J 6 bases, with 13 bases left between them. CDR3 DNA sequence: TGTGCCAGCTCAAACACCCAGGAAGATGGCTACACCTTC. It codes for CASSNTQEDGYTF.

The chain employs TRBV29-1 and TRBJ2-7, with D maybe TRBD1 (5 bases). The ends were cut back, 1 base at V and 2 bases at J, with 12 bases in the middle. CDR3 length equals 14 residues. CDR1 and CDR2 from the germline V gene are SQVTM and ANQGSEA. The CDR3 region is CSVEGLGHTYEQYF. In DNA form, the CDR3 reads TGCAGCGTTGAAGGTCTAGGACATACCTACGAGCAGTACTTC.

CDR3 protein: CASRQTGGNEQFF. CDR3 in DNA: TGTGCCAGCAGACAGACAGGGGGGAATGAGCAGTTCTTC. The J gene is TRBJ2-1, the V gene TRBV28, with 9 bases matching TRBD1. Germline CDR1 reads MDHEN; CDR2 reads SYDVKM. With 6 bases clipped from V and 7 bases from J, the junction kept 4 bases outside the gene matches. This CDR3 has 13 residues.

The rearrangement joins TRBV30 to TRBJ1-6, with 9 nucleotides matching TRBD1. The CDR3 runs to 14 residues. CDR1 is GTSNPN and CDR2 is SVGIG in the germline V gene (reference sequence). V was clipped by 3 bases and J by 10 bases; unmatched bases: 7. This CDR3 is CAWSPGQGPSPLHF. The CDR3 DNA sequence: TGTGCCTGGAGCCCCGGACAGGGGCCCTCACCCCTCCACTTT.

This chain connects TRBV2 to TRBJ2-7, with D uncertain. The V gene's germline CDR1 is SNHLY and CDR2 FYNNEI. CDR3 size: 13 residues. Between the trimmed V and J ends, which lost 3 bases and 3 bases, there was a span of 9 bases. CDR3 sequence (DNA): TGTGCCAGCAGTGATCAAACCGGCTACGAGCAGTACTTC. As protein: CASSDQTGYEQYF.

The CDR3 bases are TGTGCCAGCAGTTACTCACACAGGGGGTCCTACGAGCAGTACTTC. It translates to CASSYSHRGSYEQYF. The rearrangement joins TRBV6-5 to TRBJ2-7; TRBD1 aligns across 8 bases. J was trimmed by 1 base and V by 0 bases; bases with no gene match: 2. The CDR3 loop spans 15 amino acids. In germline, CDR1 is MNHEY, CDR2 SVGAGI.